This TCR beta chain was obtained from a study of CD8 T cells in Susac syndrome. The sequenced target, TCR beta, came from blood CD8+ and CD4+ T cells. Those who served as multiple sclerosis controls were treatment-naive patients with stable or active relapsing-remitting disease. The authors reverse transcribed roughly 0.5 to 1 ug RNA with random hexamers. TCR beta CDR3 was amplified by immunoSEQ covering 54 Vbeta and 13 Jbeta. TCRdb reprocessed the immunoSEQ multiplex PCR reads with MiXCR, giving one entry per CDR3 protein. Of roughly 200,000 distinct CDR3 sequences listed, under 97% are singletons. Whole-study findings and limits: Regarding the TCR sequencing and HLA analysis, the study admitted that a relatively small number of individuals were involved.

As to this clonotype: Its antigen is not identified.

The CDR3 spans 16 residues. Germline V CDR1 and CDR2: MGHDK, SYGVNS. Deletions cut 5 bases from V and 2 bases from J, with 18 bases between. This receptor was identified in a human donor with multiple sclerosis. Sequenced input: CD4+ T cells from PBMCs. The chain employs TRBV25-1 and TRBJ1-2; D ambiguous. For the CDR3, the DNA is TGTGCCAGCAGTCGACATGGAGGATTGGGAAACTATGGCTACACCTTC. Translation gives CASSRHGGLGNYGYTF.